This T cell receptor (beta chain) was documented in a study of T cell responses to AZD1222 COVID-19 vaccine. The method was immunoSEQ multiplex PCR; TCRdb's version includes in-frame clones alone and lacks a portion of them. Among 130,000 to 150,000 clones listed, roughly 94% were seen once. The CDR3 covers 11 residues. Germline CDR1 is LGHDT and CDR2 is YNNKEL (reference sequence). With 1 base removed from V and 5 bases from J, the gap between germline ends came to 3 bases. The sequence derives from an adult in good health. The V and J genes are TRBV3-1 (or the pseudogene TRBV3-2) and TRBJ2-7; unclear D gene. Sequencing was performed on peripheral blood, taken on day 0 of AZD1222 vaccination. CDR3 coding DNA: TGTGCCAGCAGCCAAGTTCACGAGCAGTACTTC. Its translation: CASSQVHEQYF.